This T cell receptor (beta chain) was sequenced during a study of T cells in Graves' hyperthyroidism and ophthalmopathy. RNA transcripts served as the template for amplifying TCR beta CDR3 regions. The HTBI primer set was used in a first-round RT-PCR of the TCR CDR3. MiXCR, run by TCRdb on the multiplex PCR reads, gives a single entry per CDR3 protein. In the table there are roughly 500,000 distinct CDR3 sequences, around 45% of which are singletons. Germline CDR1 SGHVS, CDR2 FQNEAQ. CDR3 size: 16 residues. A single count supports this clonotype. Its antigen is currently unknown. The junction departs from the called germline gene at one end, perhaps through a read error. Study findings and constraints: The model's output predicted ophthalmopathy at a median of approximately 6.5 months prior to onset. Most clonotypes expanded in the thyroid (above 0.001) were also present in blood.

Lactation, pregnancy, other autoimmune disease or uncontrolled infection led to exclusion of patients. Every diagnosis used clinical symptoms, serum thyroxine and TRAb, thyroid ultrasound and orbital computed tomography. The receptor's source is an adult woman with Graves' disease, either hyperthyroidism or ophthalmopathy (not recorded which). This chain connects TRBV7-8 to TRBJ2-7; the match to TRBD2 covers 10 bases. The source material was peripheral blood or thyroid tissue (not recorded which). CDR3 nucleotides: TGCGCCAGCAGCTTGGCTTCGCCTAGCGGGGGCTACGAGCAGTACTTC. This codes for CASSLASPSGGYEQYF.